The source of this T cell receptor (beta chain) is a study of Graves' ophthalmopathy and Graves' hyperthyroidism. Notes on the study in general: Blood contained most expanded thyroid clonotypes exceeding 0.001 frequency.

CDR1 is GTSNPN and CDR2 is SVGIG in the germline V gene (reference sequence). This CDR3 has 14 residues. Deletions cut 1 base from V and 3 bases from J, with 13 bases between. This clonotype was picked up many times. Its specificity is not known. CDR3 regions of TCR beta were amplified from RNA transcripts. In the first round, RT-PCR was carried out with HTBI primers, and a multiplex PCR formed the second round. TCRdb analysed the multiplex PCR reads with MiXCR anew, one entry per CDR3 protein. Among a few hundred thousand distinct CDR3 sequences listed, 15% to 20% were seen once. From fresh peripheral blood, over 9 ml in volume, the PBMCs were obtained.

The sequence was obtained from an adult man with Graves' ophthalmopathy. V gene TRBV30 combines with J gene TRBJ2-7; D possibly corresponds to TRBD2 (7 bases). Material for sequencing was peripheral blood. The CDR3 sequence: CAWSAGGGDYEQYF. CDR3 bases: TGTGCCTGGAGTGCTGGCGGGGGCGACTACGAGCAGTACTTC.